The rows below give T cell receptor beta chains drawn from one sample of a study of blood T cell repertoires in COVID-19. Sequencing was performed with immunoSEQ multiplex PCR; in TCRdb, only in-frame clones are kept and a portion is missing. Found here are approximately 70,000 clones, about four fifths of them singletons; the top ten hold roughly 6%. Sequencing was done on a sample of peripheral blood. Receptor source: a woman aged 55 to 70 with acute or convalescent COVID-19. Both conserved end residues are part of each CDR3. D genes are given only for firm matches. The size field is filled for only some rows; it gives once, few, many or a size class.

V gene,J gene,clone size,D gene,CDR3 DNA,CDR3 protein
TRBV4-2,TRBJ1-6,NA,TRBD1,TGTGCCAGCAGCCAAGAATCGGACAGGGCTTCACCCCTCCACTTT,CASSQESDRASPLHF
TRBV3-1/TRBV3-2,TRBJ1-5,NA,NA,TGTGCCAGCAGCCACTCCCGGGAGAGGATAAAGCCCCAGCATTTT,CASSHSRERIKPQHF
TRBV12-5,TRBJ1-1,NA,NA,TGTGCTAGTGGTACAGGGATGAACACTGAAGCTTTCTTT,CASGTGMNTEAFF
TRBV10-3,TRBJ1-6,NA,TRBD1,TGTGCCATCAGGCCCGGACAGGGGGTTAATTCACCCCTCCACTTT,CAIRPGQGVNSPLHF
TRBV13,TRBJ2-1,NA,NA,TGTGCCAGCAGCTTAGAAAGGACCGGGATATACAATGAGCAGTTCTTC,CASSLERTGIYNEQFF
TRBV3-1/TRBV3-2,TRBJ2-3,NA,TRBD2,TGTGCCAGCAGCCAAGACGGGCTAGCGGGGATAGATACGCAGTATTTT,CASSQDGLAGIDTQYF
TRBV3-1/TRBV3-2,TRBJ2-7,once,TRBD2,TGTGCCAGCAGCCGTATGGGGGGGAGGTACGAGCAGTACTTC,CASSRMGGRYEQYF
TRBV7-9,TRBJ1-2,NA,NA,TGTGCCAGCAGCCGCTTTGGGGGGGCCAACTATGGCTACACCTTC,CASSRFGGANYGYTF
TRBV9,TRBJ2-7,NA,NA,TGTGCCAGCAGCGTAGATATGGGCGGCAGGGGGGTTGACGAGCAGTACTTC,CASSVDMGGRGVDEQYF
TRBV6-5,TRBJ1-5,NA,NA,TGTGCCAGCAGTCCGGGACACTCCGGAGATCAGCCCCAGCATTTT,CASSPGHSGDQPQHF
TRBV5-1,TRBJ1-1,NA,NA,TGCGCCAGCAGCGTTACAGGGAGGAACACTGAAGCTTTCTTT,CASSVTGRNTEAFF
TRBV28,TRBJ1-1,once,NA,TGTGCCAGCAGTCAATCGAACACTGAAGCTTTCTTT,CASSQSNTEAFF
TRBV18,TRBJ2-7,NA,NA,TGTGCCAGCTCACTTGGCAGGTCGACCTACGAGCAGTACTTC,CASSLGRSTYEQYF